This T cell receptor beta chain emerged from a study of Graves' ophthalmopathy and Graves' hyperthyroidism. Study background: Ophthalmopathy absent within 18 months of follow-up marked hyperthyroidism as stable. Whole-study results and caveats: Clonotypes were expanded in thyroid at above 0.001 frequency, and most also appeared in blood.

This clonotype has just a few counts. Its antigen is unidentified. This could be a read error, since a much larger clone is one nucleotide away. Uncontrolled infections, other autoimmune diseases, pregnancy or lactation barred patients from enrollment. Diagnosis used clinical symptoms, serum thyroxine, TRAb, thyroid ultrasound and orbital computed tomography. This CDR3 is built from 16 residues. Germline V lookup: CDR1 SGHVS, CDR2 FNYEAQ. The authors amplified TCR beta CDR3 regions, and they did so from RNA transcripts for repertoire sequencing. HTBI primers were employed in first-round RT-PCR, then a second-round multiplex PCR followed. TCRdb independently ran MiXCR on the multiplex PCR reads; one entry per CDR3 protein. The table has around 1,000,000 distinct CDR3 sequences, about 36% seen once.

The material sequenced was peripheral blood or thyroid tissue (not recorded which). This receptor was taken from an adult man with Graves' hyperthyroidism. The genes are TRBV7-6 and TRBJ2-7, with 9 bases that match TRBD1. The CDR3 reads CASSLISGQGFYQQYF. The CDR3, as DNA: TGTGCCAGCAGCTTAATATCGGGACAGGGTTTCTACCAGCAGTACTTC.